What follows are 16 T cell receptor beta chains derived from one specimen sequenced in a study of T-cell reconstitution after alpha-beta-depleted transplantation in children. The TCRbeta library was prepared with unique molecular identifiers. TCRdb reprocessed the PCR reads via MiXCR and lists one record per CDR3 protein. Of 250,000 to 300,000 distinct CDR3 sequences detected, 10% appear once; the ten largest clones hold less than 8%. Sample: PBMCs, taken before TCRalphabeta/CD19-depleted stem cell transplant. The receptors were gathered from a boy under two years old with acute myeloid leukemia, due to receive a stem cell transplant.

This clonotype was seen ten or more times. The CDR3 protein is CASSERIAGGGDTQYF. CDR3 coding DNA: TGTGCCAGCAGTGAAAGAATAGCGGGAGGTGGAGATACGCAGTATTTT. J is TRBJ2-3 and V is TRBV6-4; 10 bases line up with TRBD2. V lost 3 bases to trimming and J lost 5 bases; unmatched junction nucleotides: 8. The CDR3 sequence is 16 residues long. CDR1 MRHNA and CDR2 SNTAGT come from the germline V gene.

This clonotype was observed at least ten times. This chain uses TRBV27 with TRBJ2-1; TRBD2 matches 8 bases. This CDR3 has 13 amino acids. Germline CDR1 MNHEY, CDR2 SMNVEV (reference sequence). Trimming took 11 bases from V and 6 from J; bases not matched to a gene: 9. The CDR3 nucleotides read TGTGCCTCCGGGGCCAGCGGGGGCAATGAGCAGTTCTTC. This gives the protein CASGASGGNEQFF.

The table lists this clonotype with many counts. In nucleotides, the CDR3 is TGTGCCAGCAGTTCAATGATAGCGGGGATTTTCAATGAGCAGTTCTTC. It yields the protein CASSSMIAGIFNEQFF. The chain carries TRBV12-3 or TRBV12-4 and TRBJ2-1, with 8 bases that match TRBD2. The CDR3 has 16 residues. Unmatched junction bases numbered 11, after V lost 4 bases and J lost 6 bases.

The genes are TRBV3-1 and TRBJ2-5; TRBD1 matches 8 bases. Unmatched junction bases numbered 8, after V lost 3 bases and J lost 2 bases. This CDR3 comprises 16 residues. Per germline, CDR1 LGHDT and CDR2 YNNKEL (reference sequence). CDR3 DNA sequence: TGTGCCAGCAGCCATCGACAGGGGCGCAGGCAAGAGACCCAGTACTTC. Its translation: CASSHRQGRRQETQYF.

In this sample, this clonotype turned up many times. The gene calls are TRBV10-3 and TRBJ1-2; TRBD1 matches 7 bases. The CDR3 has 12 residues. CDR1 and CDR2 from the germline V gene are ENHRY and SYGVKD. V trimming: 4 bases; J trimming: 4 bases; junction bases outside the gene matches: 0. The DNA for the CDR3 is TGTGCCATCAGTGCAGGGGGCTATGGCTACACCTTC. Translated, it gives CAISAGGYGYTF.

This chain connects TRBV28 to TRBJ2-7; 10 nucleotides line up with TRBD2. The CDR3 contains 15 residues. CDR1 is MDHEN, CDR2 SYDVKM, per germline. V lost 3 bases and J lost 5; bases outside the gene matches: 7. The CDR3 is CASSFYLAGVDEQYF. CDR3 in DNA: TGTGCCAGCAGTTTTTATCTAGCGGGGGTGGACGAGCAGTACTTC.

At least ten counts were recorded for this clonotype. The chain couples TRBV2 to TRBJ2-7, with D possibly matching TRBD2 (5 bases). V was clipped by 5 bases and J by 4 bases, with 15 bases between them. The germline CDR1 and CDR2 sequences are SNHLY and FYNNEI. This CDR3 spans 14 amino acids. CDR3 DNA: TGTGCCAGCAGTTTGGATCCACCGGGGTACGAGCAGTACTTC. Protein: CASSLDPPGYEQYF.

Many counts were recorded for this clonotype. The chain employs TRBV5-1 and TRBJ2-5; weak D call: TRBD1 (6 bases). This CDR3 spans 14 amino acids. Germline V lookup: CDR1 SGHRS, CDR2 YFSETQ. Trimming removed 4 bases from V and 4 bases from J, with 14 bases in between. The CDR3 coding sequence is TGCGCCAGCAGCCGGAGACAGGTATCAGAGACCCAGTACTTC. It is translated as CASSRRQVSETQYF.

This clonotype was seen at least ten times. The V gene is TRBV24-1, the J gene TRBJ1-5; D is ambiguous. The CDR3 runs 17 residues. Per germline, CDR1 KGHDR and CDR2 SFDVKD. Trimming took 7 bases from V and 2 from J, leaving 20 bases between them. The CDR3 reads CATRTRTGGGGNQPQHF. CDR3 sequence (DNA): TGTGCCACCAGGACAAGGACCGGAGGAGGTGGCAATCAGCCCCAGCATTTT.

This clonotype came up many times. The chain links TRBV28 to TRBJ1-2; no clear D gene. The CDR3 runs to 12 residues. Trimming left V 2 bases short and J 4 bases short, with 5 bases between. Germline V CDR1 and CDR2: MDHEN, SYDVKM. The CDR3, as DNA: TGTGCCAGCAGTTTAGCGCCCTATGGCTACACCTTC. Its translation: CASSLAPYGYTF.

The J gene is TRBJ2-5, the V gene TRBV20-1; 8 bases align to TRBD2. The CDR3 extends over 13 amino acids. Trimming cost V 6 bases and J 5 bases; bases outside gene matches: 8. CDR1 is DFQATT, CDR2 SNEGSKA, per germline (reference sequence). The CDR3 region has the DNA TGCAGTGCCTCCTTAGCGGGGTCGGAGACCCAGTACTTC. Translation gives CSASLAGSETQYF.

This clonotype has a count of ten or more. This chain uses TRBV12-3 or TRBV12-4 with TRBJ1-4, with TRBD1 matching over 9 bases. The CDR3 totals 14 residues. The V segment lost 6 bases and the J segment 7 bases; nucleotides outside the gene matches: 6. For the CDR3, the DNA is TGTGCCAGCAGACTAAGGACAGGGGCTGAAAAACTGTTTTTT. Translated, it gives CASRLRTGAEKLFF.

This clonotype appeared many times. V is TRBV19 and J is TRBJ1-5; tentatively, D is TRBD1 (5 bases). The V gene lost 5 bases and the J gene lost 7 bases, with 9 bases spanning the gap. Germline CDR1 LNHDA, CDR2 SQIVND (reference sequence). The CDR3 length is 12 residues. CDR3 loop: CASSVRGQPQHF. CDR3 DNA sequence: TGTGCCAGTAGTGTCCGGGGGCAGCCCCAGCATTTT.

This clonotype appeared many times. The V gene is TRBV12-3 or TRBV12-4, the J gene TRBJ2-3; D gene unclear. Trimming shortened V by 3 bases and J by 0 bases, and 10 bases separated the two germline ends. CDR3 length equals 15 residues. CDR3: CASSFEESSTDTQYF. CDR3 nucleotides: TGTGCCAGCAGTTTTGAGGAGTCGAGCACAGATACGCAGTATTTT.

The CDR3: CASSPQGAEETQYF. As DNA, the CDR3 is TGTGCCAGCAGCCCACAGGGGGCTGAAGAGACCCAGTACTTC. V gene TRBV2 combines with J gene TRBJ2-5; TRBD1 aligns across 9 bases. The germline CDR1 and CDR2 sequences are SNHLY and FYNNEI. V was pared by 6 bases and J by 3 bases, with 5 bases of the junction left unmatched. This CDR3 has 14 amino acids. Based on the CDR3 plus reference TRBV2 and TRBJ2-5, the full variable domain is EPEVTQTPSHQVTQMGQEVILRCVPISNHLYFYWYRQILGQKVEFLVSFYNNEISEKSEIFDDQFSVERPDGSNFTLKIRSTKLEDSAMYFCASSPQGAEETQYFGPGTRLLVL.

This clonotype was counted ten times or more. The gene calls are TRBV6-5 and TRBJ2-3; 8 bases fit TRBD2. The CDR3 sequence is 16 residues long. V dropped 0 bases and J dropped 5; count of bases not matched to a gene: 7. From germline, CDR1 is MNHEY and CDR2 SVGAGI. The CDR3 protein is CASSYSTRGGRDTQYF. For the CDR3, the DNA is TGTGCCAGCAGTTACTCGACCCGGGGGGGCCGAGATACGCAGTATTTT.